This T cell receptor beta chain was sequenced during a study of T cell changes during pregnancy in multiple sclerosis. This CDR3 is 18 amino acids long. Germline CDR1 SGDLS, CDR2 YYNGEE. V dropped 2 bases and J dropped 0 bases, with 17 bases sitting between them. This clone was detected once. The assay was immunoSEQ multiplex PCR, and TCRdb's table has in-frame clones only and misses some. The repertoire holds some 43,000 clones, with about nine tenths as singletons. The material sequenced was peripheral blood, taken in the first trimester of pregnancy. This sequence was found in a female donor in good health, enrolled as a control in a pregnancy study. The chain uses TRBV9 and TRBJ2-2; D is possibly TRBD2 (5 bases). CDR3 amino acids: CASSVSVREKPNTGELFF. CDR3 coding DNA: TGTGCCAGCAGCGTTTCTGTCCGGGAAAAACCGAACACCGGGGAGCTGTTTTTT.